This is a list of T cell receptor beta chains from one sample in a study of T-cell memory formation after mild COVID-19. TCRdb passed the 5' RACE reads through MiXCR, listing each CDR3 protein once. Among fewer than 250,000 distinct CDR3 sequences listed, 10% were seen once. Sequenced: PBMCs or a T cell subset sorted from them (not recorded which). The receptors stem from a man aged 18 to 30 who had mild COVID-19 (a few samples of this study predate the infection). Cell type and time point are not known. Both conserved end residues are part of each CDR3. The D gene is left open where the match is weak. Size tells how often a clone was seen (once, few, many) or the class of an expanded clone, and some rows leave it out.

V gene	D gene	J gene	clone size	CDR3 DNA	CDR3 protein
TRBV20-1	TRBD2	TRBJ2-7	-	TGCAGTGCTAGAGAGCCGCGGGGGGAGGTCGAGCAGTACTTC	CSAREPRGEVEQYF
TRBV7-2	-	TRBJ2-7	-	TGTGCCAGCAGCCCCGTGGGAGGCTACGAGCAGTACTTC	CASSPVGGYEQYF
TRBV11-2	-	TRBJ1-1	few	TGTGCCAGCAGCTTAGACTTAGACTCCTGGACTTTGAACACTGAAGCTTTCTTT	CASSLDLDSWTLNTEAFF
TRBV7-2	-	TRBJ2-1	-	TGTGCCAGCAGCTTAGCGCTGCCACCTACTGGGGGGAATGAGCAGTTCTTC	CASSLALPPTGGNEQFF
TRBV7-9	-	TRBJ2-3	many	TGTGCCAGCAGCTTGTCGAGGTCGGCAGATACGCAGTATTTT	CASSLSRSADTQYF
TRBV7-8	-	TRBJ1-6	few	TGTGCCAGCAGCTTAGCTCTACTGAATTCACCCCTCCACTTT	CASSLALLNSPLHF
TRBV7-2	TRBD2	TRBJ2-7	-	TGTGCCAGCAGCCGTAGCGGGGGGCACTACGAGCAGTACTTC	CASSRSGGHYEQYF
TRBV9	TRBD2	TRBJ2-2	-	TGTGCCAGCAGCCCCAGCGGGGGGGCGCACACCGGGGAGCTGTTTTTT	CASSPSGGAHTGELFF
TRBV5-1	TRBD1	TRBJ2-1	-	TGCGCCAGCAGCTTGGCGGGGACAGCGCAGTTCTTC	CASSLAGTAQFF
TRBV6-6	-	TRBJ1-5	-	TGTGCCAGCAGTTACTCTGGGGGGAATCAGCCCCAGCATTTT	CASSYSGGNQPQHF
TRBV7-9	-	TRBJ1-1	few	TGTGCCAGCGTATTGGATCCTGAAGCTTTCTTT	CASVLDPEAFF
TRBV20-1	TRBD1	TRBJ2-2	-	TGCAGTGGGTGGAGGACAGGGGCCCCAAACACCGGGGAGCTGTTTTTT	CSGWRTGAPNTGELFF
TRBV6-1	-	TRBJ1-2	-	TGTGCCCTCGGGTCAAGACACTATGGCTACACCTTC	CALGSRHYGYTF
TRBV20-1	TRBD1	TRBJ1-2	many	TGCAGTGCTACCAGCCCGACAGGGGAAATGGGCTACACCTTC	CSATSPTGEMGYTF
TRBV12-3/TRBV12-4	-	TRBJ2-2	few	TGTGCCAGCAGCCGCAATGGACATCCGAACACCGGGGAGCTGTTTTTT	CASSRNGHPNTGELFF
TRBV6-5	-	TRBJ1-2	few	TGTGCCAGCAGTTACTCGAACGCAGAGGGCTACACCTTC	CASSYSNAEGYTF
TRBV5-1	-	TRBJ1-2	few	TGCGCCAGCAGCTTGGGTGTTGGGCAGTCCTATGGCTACACCTTC	CASSLGVGQSYGYTF
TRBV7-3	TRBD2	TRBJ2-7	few	TGTGCCAGCAGCCCCACCTTGGGGACTAGCGGGGTCGAGCAGTACTTC	CASSPTLGTSGVEQYF
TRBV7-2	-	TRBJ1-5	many	TGTGCCAGCAGCTTGTTGGGCAGGACCGATCAGCCCCAGCATTTT	CASSLLGRTDQPQHF
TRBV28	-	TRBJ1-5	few	TGTGCCAGCAGTTTATTGGTGCCCACTAGCAATCAGCCCCAGCATTTT	CASSLLVPTSNQPQHF
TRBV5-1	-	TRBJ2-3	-	TGCGCCAGCAGCTTGAGGGGTACACAAGATACGCAGTATTTT	CASSLRGTQDTQYF
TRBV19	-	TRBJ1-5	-	TGTGCCAGTAGTATAGCGGGAAGTCAGCCCCAGCATTTT	CASSIAGSQPQHF
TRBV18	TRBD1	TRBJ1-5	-	TGTGCCAGCTCGAGTTACCAGGGGGGACAGCCCCAGCATTTT	CASSSYQGGQPQHF
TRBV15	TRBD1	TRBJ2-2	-	TGTGCCACCAGCAGAGATGGGACAGGGACAAACACCGGGGAGCTGTTTTTT	CATSRDGTGTNTGELFF
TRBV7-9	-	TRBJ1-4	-	TGTGCCAGCAGCTTGGGGGCGGCTAATGAAAAACTGTTTTTT	CASSLGAANEKLFF
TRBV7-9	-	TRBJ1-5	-	TGTGCCAGCAGCTTCAGTAACAGGGACCATCAGCCCCAGCATTTT	CASSFSNRDHQPQHF
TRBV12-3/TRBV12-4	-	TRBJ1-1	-	TGTGCCAGCGGGACAAAGAACACTGAAGCTTTCTTT	CASGTKNTEAFF
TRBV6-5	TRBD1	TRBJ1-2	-	TGTGCCAGCAGGGGTGCTGACAGGGTCCATGGCTACACCTTC	CASRGADRVHGYTF
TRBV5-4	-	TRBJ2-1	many	TGTGCCAGCAGCTTGGTTGACAGAGATAATGAGCAGTTCTTC	CASSLVDRDNEQFF
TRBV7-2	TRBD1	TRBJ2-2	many	TGTGCCAGCAGCTTAGTTGGCGGGACAGGCACCGGGGAGCTGTTTTTT	CASSLVGGTGTGELFF